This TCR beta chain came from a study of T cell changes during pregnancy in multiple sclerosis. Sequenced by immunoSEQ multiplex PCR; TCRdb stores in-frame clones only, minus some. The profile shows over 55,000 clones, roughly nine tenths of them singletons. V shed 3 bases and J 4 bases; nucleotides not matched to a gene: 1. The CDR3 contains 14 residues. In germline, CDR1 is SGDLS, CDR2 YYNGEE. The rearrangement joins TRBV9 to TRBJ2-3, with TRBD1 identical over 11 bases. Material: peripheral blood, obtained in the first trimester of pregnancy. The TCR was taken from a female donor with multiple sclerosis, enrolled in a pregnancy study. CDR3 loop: CASSADRGPDTQYF. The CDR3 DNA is TGTGCCAGCAGCGCGGACAGGGGGCCAGATACGCAGTATTTT.